This TCR beta chain was sequenced during a study of identical twins. Study-wide findings and caveats: Reduced insertions were recorded for abundant cord blood beta clonotypes, with no such pattern in memory repertoires.

Template switching (which added a universal primer site) was used, and cDNA carried unique molecular identifiers. A single record per CDR3 protein comes from TCRdb applying MiXCR to the 5' RACE reads. The top ten clones hold approximately 0.25% of a sample with about 1.7 million distinct CDR3 sequences, about 30% of them seen once. From germline, CDR1 is DFQATT and CDR2 SNEGSKA (reference sequence). This CDR3 contains 14 residues. The germline V and J ends were trimmed by 3 bases and 2 bases, with 12 bases remaining between them. A few counts support this clonotype. Its target is unknown. Sequences were obtained from cord blood. The chain combines TRBV20-1 with TRBJ2-3; D tentatively fits TRBD1 or TRBD2 (5 bases each). This clonotype was sampled from a newborn girl in good health. CDR3 amino acids: CSASPPGLTDTQYF. The CDR3 nucleotides are TGCAGTGCTAGTCCTCCGGGGCTCACAGATACGCAGTATTTT.